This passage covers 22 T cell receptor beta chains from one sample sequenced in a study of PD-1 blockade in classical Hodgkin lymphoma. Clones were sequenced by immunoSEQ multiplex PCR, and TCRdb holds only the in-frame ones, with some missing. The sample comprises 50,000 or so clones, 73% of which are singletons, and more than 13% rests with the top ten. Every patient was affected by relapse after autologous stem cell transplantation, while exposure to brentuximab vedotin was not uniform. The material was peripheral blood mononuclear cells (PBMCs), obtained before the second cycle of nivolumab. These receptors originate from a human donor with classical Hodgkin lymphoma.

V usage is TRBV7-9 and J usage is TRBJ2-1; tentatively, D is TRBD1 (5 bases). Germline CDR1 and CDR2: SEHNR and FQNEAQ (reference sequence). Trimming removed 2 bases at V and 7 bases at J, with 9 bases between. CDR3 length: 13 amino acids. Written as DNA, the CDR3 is TGTGCCAGCAGCTTACTTCCAGGGAATGAGCAGTTCTTC. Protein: CASSLLPGNEQFF.

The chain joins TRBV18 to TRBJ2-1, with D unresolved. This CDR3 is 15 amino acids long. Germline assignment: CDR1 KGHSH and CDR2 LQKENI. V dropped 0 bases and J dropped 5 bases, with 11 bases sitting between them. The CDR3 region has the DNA TGTGCCAGCTCACCACCGGAAGGATCCCACAATGAGCAGTTCTTC. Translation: CASSPPEGSHNEQFF.

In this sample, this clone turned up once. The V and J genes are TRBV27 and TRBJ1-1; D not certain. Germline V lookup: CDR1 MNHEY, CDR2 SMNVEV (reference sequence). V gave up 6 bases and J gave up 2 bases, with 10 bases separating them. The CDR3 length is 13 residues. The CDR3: CASSATENTEAFF. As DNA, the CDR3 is TGTGCCAGCAGCGCTACAGAAAACACTGAAGCTTTCTTT.

The CDR3 protein is CASSQLAATEAFF. The CDR3 DNA reads as TGTGCCAGCAGCCAACTAGCAGCCACTGAAGCTTTCTTT. The chain links TRBV14 to TRBJ1-1; D not certain. The CDR3 covers 13 residues. V lost 2 bases and J 4 bases, leaving 8 bases between the germline ends. Germline CDR1 SGHDN, CDR2 FVKESK. The whole variable domain, filled in from reference TRBV14 and TRBJ1-1, reads EAGVTQFPSHSVIEKGQTVTLRCDPISGHDNLYWYRRVMGKEIKFLLHFVKESKQDESGMPNNRFLAERTGGTYSTLKVQPAELEDSGVYFCASSQLAATEAFFGQGTRLTVV.

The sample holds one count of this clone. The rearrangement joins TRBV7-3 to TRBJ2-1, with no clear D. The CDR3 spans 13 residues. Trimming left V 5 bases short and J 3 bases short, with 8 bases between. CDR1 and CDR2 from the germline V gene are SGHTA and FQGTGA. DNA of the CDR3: TGTGCCAGCAGCCTCTTAGGCTACAATGAGCAGTTCTTC. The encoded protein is CASSLLGYNEQFF. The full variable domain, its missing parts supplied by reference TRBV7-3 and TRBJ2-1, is GAGVSQTPSNKVTEKGKYVELRCDPISGHTALYWYRQSLGQGPEFLIYFQGTGAADDSGLPNDRFFAVRPEGSVSTLKIQRTERGDSAVYLCASSLLGYNEQFFGPGTRLTVL.

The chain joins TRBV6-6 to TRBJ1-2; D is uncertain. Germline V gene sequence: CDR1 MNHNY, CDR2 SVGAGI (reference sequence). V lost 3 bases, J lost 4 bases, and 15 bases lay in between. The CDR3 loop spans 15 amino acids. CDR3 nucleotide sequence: TGTGCCAGCAGTTATTATGCGGTGGGCAGCTATGGCTACACCTTC. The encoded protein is CASSYYAVGSYGYTF.

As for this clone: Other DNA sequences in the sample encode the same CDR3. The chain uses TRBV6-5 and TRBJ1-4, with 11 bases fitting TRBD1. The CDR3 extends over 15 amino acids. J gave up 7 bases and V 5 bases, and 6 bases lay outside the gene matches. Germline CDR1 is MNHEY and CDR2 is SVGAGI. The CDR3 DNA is TGTGCCAGCAGTACCGGGACAGGGGGGGTTGAAAAACTGTTTTTT. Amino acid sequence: CASSTGTGGVEKLFF.

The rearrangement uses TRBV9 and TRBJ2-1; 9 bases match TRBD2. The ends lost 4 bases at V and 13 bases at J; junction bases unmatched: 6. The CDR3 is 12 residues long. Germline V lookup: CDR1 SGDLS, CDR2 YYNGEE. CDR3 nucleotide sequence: TGTGCCAGCAGCACAATAGCGGGAGTTCAGTTCTTC. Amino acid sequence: CASSTIAGVQFF.

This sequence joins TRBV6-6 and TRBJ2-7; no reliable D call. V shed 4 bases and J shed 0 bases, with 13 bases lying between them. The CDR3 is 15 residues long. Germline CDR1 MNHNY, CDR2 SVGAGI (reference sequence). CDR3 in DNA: TGTGCCAGCAGTTGGACCACAACTGCCTCCTACGAGCAGTACTTC. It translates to CASSWTTTASYEQYF.

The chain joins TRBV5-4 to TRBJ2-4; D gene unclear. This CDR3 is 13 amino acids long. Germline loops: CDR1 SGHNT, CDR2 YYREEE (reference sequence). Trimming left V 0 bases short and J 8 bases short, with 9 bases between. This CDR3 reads CASSLVGWDIQYF. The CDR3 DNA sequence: TGTGCCAGCAGCTTGGTGGGATGGGACATTCAGTACTTC.

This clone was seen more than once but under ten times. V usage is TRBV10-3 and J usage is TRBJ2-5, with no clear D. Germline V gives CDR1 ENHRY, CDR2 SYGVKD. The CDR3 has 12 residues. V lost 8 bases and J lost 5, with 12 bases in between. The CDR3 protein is CAIWAPGETQYF. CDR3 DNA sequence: TGTGCCATCTGGGCCCCCGGGGAGACCCAGTACTTC.

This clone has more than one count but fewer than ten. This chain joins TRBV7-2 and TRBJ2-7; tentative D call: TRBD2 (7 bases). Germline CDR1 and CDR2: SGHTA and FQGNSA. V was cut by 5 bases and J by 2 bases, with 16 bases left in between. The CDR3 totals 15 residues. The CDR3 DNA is TGTGCCAGCAGCCCGGGGGGCGGGGGTACCTACGAGCAGTACTTC. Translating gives CASSPGGGGTYEQYF.

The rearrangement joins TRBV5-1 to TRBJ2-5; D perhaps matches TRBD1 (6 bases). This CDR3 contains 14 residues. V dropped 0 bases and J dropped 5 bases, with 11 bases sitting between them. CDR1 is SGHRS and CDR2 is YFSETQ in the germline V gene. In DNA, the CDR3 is TGCGCCAGCAGCTTGGGGACAGACTGGGAGACCCAGTACTTC. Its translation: CASSLGTDWETQYF.

CDR3 loop: CAWKGVDSPLHF. The DNA of the CDR3 is TGTGCCTGGAAAGGGGTAGATTCACCCCTCCACTTT. This rearrangement joins TRBV30 to TRBJ1-6; possible D gene TRBD1, 5 bases. Germline-derived CDR1 and CDR2 are GTSNPN and SVGIG (reference sequence). Trimming removed 4 bases from V and 8 bases from J, with 9 bases in between. The CDR3 is made up of 12 amino acids.

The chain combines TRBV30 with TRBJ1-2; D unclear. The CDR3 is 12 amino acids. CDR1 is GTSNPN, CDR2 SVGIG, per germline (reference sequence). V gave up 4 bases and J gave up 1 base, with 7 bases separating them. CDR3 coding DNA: TGTGCCTGGACTGGAATTAACTATGGCTACACCTTC. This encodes CAWTGINYGYTF.

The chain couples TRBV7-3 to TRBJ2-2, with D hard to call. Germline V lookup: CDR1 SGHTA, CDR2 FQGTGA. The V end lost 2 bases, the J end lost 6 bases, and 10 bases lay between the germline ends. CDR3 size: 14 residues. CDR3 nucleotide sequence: TGTGCCAGCAGCTTATTAGATTCGGCCGGGGAGCTGTTTTTT. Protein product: CASSLLDSAGELFF.

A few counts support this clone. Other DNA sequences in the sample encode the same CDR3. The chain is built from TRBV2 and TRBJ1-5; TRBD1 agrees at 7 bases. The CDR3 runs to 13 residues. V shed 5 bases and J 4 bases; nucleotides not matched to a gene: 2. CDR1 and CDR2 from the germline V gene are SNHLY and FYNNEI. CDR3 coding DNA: TGTGCCAGCAGTCGGGACAGTAATCAGCCCCAGCATTTT. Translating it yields CASSRDSNQPQHF.

The CDR3 nucleotides read TGTGCCTGGAGTGACACTAACTATGGCTACACCTTC. It translates to CAWSDTNYGYTF. The chain links TRBV30 to TRBJ1-2; D unresolved. CDR1 and CDR2 (germline): GTSNPN, SVGIG (reference sequence). V shed 1 base and J shed 0 bases, with 3 bases lying between them. The CDR3 sequence is 12 residues long.

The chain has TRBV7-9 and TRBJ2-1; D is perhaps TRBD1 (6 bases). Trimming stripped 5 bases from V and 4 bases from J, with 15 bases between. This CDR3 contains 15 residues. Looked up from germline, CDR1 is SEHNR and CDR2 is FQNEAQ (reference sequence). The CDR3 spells CASSRLRDTYNEQFF. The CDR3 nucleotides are TGTGCCAGCAGCCGGCTCCGGGACACTTACAATGAGCAGTTCTTC.

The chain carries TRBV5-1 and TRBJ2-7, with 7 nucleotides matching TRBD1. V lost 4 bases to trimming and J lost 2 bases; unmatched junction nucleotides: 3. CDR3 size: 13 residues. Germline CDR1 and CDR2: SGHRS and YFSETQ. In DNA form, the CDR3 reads TGCGCCAGCAGCCTCGACAGGGCCTACGAGCAGTACTTC. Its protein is CASSLDRAYEQYF.

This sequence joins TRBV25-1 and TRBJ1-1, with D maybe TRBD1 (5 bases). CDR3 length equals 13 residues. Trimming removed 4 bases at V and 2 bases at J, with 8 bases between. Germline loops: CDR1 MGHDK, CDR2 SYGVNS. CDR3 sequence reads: CASSAGGNTEAFF. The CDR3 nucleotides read TGTGCCAGCAGTGCCGGGGGAAACACTGAAGCTTTCTTT. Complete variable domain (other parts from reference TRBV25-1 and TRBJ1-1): EADIYQTPRYLVIGTGKKITLECSQTMGHDKMYWYQQDPGMELHLIHYSYGVNSTEKGDLSSESTVSRIRTEHFPLTLESARPSHTSQYLCASSAGGNTEAFFGQGTRLTVV.

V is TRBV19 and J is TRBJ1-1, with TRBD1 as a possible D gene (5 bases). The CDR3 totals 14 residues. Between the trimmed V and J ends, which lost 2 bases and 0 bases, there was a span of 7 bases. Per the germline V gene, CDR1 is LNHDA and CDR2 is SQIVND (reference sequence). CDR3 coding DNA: TGTGCCAGTAGTATATCAGGGATGAACACTGAAGCTTTCTTT. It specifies CASSISGMNTEAFF.